This note documents a single T cell receptor (beta chain) sequence. What it binds is unknown. This sample was included in a study of T-cell reconstitution after alpha-beta-depleted transplantation in children. Whole-study findings and limits: The study reportedly traced alpha-beta T cells about two months after transplant to several hundred expanded graft clones. Surviving recipient cells, namely T cells and thymic progenitors, were the source of high day-60 TCRbeta diversity in some patients. The main origin of T-cell counts and diversity one year after transplant was newly produced T cells.

Unique molecular identifiers featured in how the TCRbeta library was prepared. TCRdb processed the PCR reads anew with MiXCR; each CDR3 protein has one entry. The table records roughly 350,000 distinct CDR3 sequences, 15% to 20% of them present only once. This specimen consisted of PBMCs, mostly from graft donor cells, obtained 360 days after TCRalphabeta/CD19-depleted stem cell transplant. The source of this sequence is a male patient aged 2 to 10 who had a stem cell transplant for acute lymphoblastic leukemia, so the T cells may come from the graft donor.

This chain's CDR3 is CASSFRRTSDYGYTF. The CDR3 DNA is TGTGCCAGCAGCTTCCGACGTACTTCTGACTATGGCTACACCTTC. The V and J genes are TRBV5-5 and TRBJ1-2; D gene uncertain. Trimming stripped 2 bases from V and 3 bases from J, with 14 bases between. The CDR3 length is 15 residues. Germline assignment: CDR1 SGHKS and CDR2 YYEKEE (reference sequence).